This T cell receptor beta chain was obtained from a study of T cell repertoires in cytomegalovirus infection. Background on the study: It can be stated that public TCR beta signatures indicated CMV infection as well as a matching HLA type.

With respect to this clonotype: Its antigen is as yet unknown.

Study-level findings and limits: Within the response measured ex vivo, HLA-C-restricted CMV-specific TCR beta clonotypes were dominant. Cumulative frequency of public TCR beta families picked out carriers of CMV plus the relevant HLA.

TCRdb re-called the reads through MiXCR, storing one row per CDR3 protein. The sample shows 230,000 or so distinct CDR3 sequences, about 18% of them seen only once. There are 15 residues in the CDR3. Germline lookup yields CDR1 SEHNR and CDR2 FQNEAQ (reference sequence). V shed 2 bases and J shed 0 bases, with 8 bases lying between them. V and J are TRBV7-9 and TRBJ1-5, with a possible D match to TRBD1 (5 bases). Material for sequencing was CD8+ T cells from PBMCs. The sequence was obtained from a human donor in good health (CMV status not recorded). Some clones in this sample may be carry-over from other donors' samples. Written as DNA, the CDR3 is TGTGCCAGCAGCTTATCAGGGAATAGCAATCAGCCCCAGCATTTT. Protein product: CASSLSGNSNQPQHF.